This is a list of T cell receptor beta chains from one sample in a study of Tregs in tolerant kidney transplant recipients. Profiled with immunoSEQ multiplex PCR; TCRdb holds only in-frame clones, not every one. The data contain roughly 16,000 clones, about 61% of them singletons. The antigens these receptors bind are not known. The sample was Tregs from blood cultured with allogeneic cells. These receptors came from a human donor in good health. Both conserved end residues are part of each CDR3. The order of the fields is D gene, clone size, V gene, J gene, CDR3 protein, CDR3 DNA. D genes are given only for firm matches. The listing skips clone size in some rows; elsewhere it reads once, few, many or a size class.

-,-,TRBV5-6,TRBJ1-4,CASSFLSGANEKLFF,TGTGCCAGCAGCTTCTTGTCAGGGGCTAATGAAAAACTGTTTTTT
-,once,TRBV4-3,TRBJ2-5,CASSQVGGLQETQYF,TGCGCCAGCAGCCAAGTAGGGGGTCTCCAAGAGACCCAGTACTTC
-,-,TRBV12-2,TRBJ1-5,CASRLAKGGIVNQPQHF,TGTGCAAGTCGCTTAGCGAAGGGGGGAATTGTCAATCAGCCCCAGCATTTT
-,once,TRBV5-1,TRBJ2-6,CASSLVGGTGANVLTF,TGCGCCAGCAGCTTGGTTGGGGGTACTGGGGCCAACGTCCTGACTTTC
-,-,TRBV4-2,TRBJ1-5,CASSQSGAGYNQPQHF,TGTGCCAGCAGCCAATCAGGCGCGGGCTACAATCAGCCCCAGCATTTT
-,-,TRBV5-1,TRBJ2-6,CASKQDSGANVLTF,TGCGCCAGCAAGCAGGACTCTGGGGCCAACGTCCTGACTTTC
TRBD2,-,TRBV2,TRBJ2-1,CASSEGPSGVSYNEQFF,TGTGCCAGCAGTGAAGGCCCTAGCGGGGTCTCCTACAATGAGCAGTTCTTC
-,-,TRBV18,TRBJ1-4,CASSDLQGGKEKLFF,TGTGCCAGCTCAGATCTACAGGGTGGCAAAGAAAAACTGTTTTTT
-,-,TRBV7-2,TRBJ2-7,CASSPGPNYEQYF,TGTGCCAGCAGCCCCGGTCCTAATTACGAGCAGTACTTC
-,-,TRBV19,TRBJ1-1,CASSIREGGTEAFF,TGTGCCAGTAGTATTCGGGAGGGAGGCACTGAAGCTTTCTTT
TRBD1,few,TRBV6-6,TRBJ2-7,CASSRDRGASYEQYF,TGTGCCAGCAGTCGGGACAGGGGGGCATCCTACGAGCAGTACTTC
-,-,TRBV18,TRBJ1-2,CASSRGQQGNYGYTF,TGTGCCAGCTCACGAGGACAGCAAGGGAACTATGGCTACACCTTC
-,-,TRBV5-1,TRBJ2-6,CASSSRETGANVLTF,TGCGCCAGCAGCTCCAGGGAAACTGGGGCCAACGTCCTGACTTTC
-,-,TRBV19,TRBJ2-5,CASSSPFKGLGETQYF,TGTGCCAGTAGTAGCCCCTTTAAAGGTTTGGGGGAGACCCAGTACTTC
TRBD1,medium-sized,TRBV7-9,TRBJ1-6,CASRLTGGRGNSPLHF,TGTGCCAGCCGACTAACAGGGGGACGAGGTAATTCACCCCTCCACTTT
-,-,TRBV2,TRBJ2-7,CASRRDTASYEQYF,TGTGCCAGCAGACGGGACACCGCCTCCTACGAGCAGTACTTC
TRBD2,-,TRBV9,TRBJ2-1,CASSLRGGDYNEQFF,TGTGCCAGCAGCCTCCGGGGGGGTGACTACAATGAGCAGTTCTTC
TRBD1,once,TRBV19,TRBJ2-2,CASLGTGSTGELFF,TGTGCCAGTTTGGGGACAGGGAGTACCGGGGAGCTGTTTTTT
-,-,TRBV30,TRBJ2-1,CAWNVGLTPYNEQFF,TGTGCCTGGAACGTGGGCCTAACCCCCTACAATGAGCAGTTCTTC
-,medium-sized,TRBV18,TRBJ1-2,CASSPTRGNYGYTF,TGTGCCAGCTCACCGACGCGGGGGAACTATGGCTACACCTTC
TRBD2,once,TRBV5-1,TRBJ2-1,CASSFNSGTDNEQFF,TGCGCCAGCAGCTTTAACAGCGGGACCGACAATGAGCAGTTCTTC
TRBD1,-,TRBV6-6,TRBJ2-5,CASRGQWETQYF,TGTGCCAGCAGGGGACAGTGGGAGACCCAGTACTTC
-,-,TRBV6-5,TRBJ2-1,CASSRVGEQFF,TGTGCCAGCAGTAGAGTGGGGGAGCAGTTCTTC
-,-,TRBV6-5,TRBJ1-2,CASRNGTVYGYTF,TGTGCCAGCAGAAACGGGACGGTCTATGGCTACACCTTC
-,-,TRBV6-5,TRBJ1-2,CASTGTKGYTF,TGTGCCAGTACCGGGACGAAAGGCTACACCTTC
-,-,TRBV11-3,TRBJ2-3,CASSPRLGRGTDTQYF,TGTGCCAGCAGCCCCCGTCTTGGCCGGGGCACAGATACGCAGTATTTT
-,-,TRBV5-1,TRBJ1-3,CASSLGRPSGNTIYF,TGCGCCAGCAGCTTGGGCAGGCCCTCTGGAAACACCATATATTTT
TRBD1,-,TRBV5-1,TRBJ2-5,CASSQALTGYQETQYF,TGCGCCAGCAGCCAAGCCTTGACAGGGTACCAAGAGACCCAGTACTTC
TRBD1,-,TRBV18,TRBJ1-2,CASSLQQGGNYGYTF,TGTGCCAGCTCACTTCAACAGGGGGGGAACTATGGCTACACCTTC
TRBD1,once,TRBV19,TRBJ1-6,CASTRGGQGNSPLHF,TGTGCCAGTACCCGTGGTGGACAGGGGAATTCACCCCTCCACTTT
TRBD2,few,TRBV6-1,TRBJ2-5,CATGRFGETQYF,TGTGCCACCGGGAGGTTTGGAGAGACCCAGTACTTC
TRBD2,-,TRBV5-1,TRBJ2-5,CASSPFEREGDRAQYF,TGCGCCAGCAGCCCCTTTGAACGGGAGGGCGATCGAGCCCAGTACTTC
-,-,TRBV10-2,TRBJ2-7,CASRPRQDSYEQYF,TGCGCCAGCCGACCGAGACAGGACTCCTACGAGCAGTACTTC
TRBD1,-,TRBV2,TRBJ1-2,CASRLTGGVYGYTF,TGTGCCAGCAGGCTGACAGGGGGGGTCTATGGCTACACCTTC
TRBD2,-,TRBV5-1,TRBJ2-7,CASSLEWGGRDEQYF,TGCGCCAGCAGCTTGGAATGGGGCGGGAGGGACGAGCAGTACTTC
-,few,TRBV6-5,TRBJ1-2,CASRASGVNYGYTF,TGTGCCAGCAGGGCCTCAGGGGTTAACTATGGCTACACCTTC